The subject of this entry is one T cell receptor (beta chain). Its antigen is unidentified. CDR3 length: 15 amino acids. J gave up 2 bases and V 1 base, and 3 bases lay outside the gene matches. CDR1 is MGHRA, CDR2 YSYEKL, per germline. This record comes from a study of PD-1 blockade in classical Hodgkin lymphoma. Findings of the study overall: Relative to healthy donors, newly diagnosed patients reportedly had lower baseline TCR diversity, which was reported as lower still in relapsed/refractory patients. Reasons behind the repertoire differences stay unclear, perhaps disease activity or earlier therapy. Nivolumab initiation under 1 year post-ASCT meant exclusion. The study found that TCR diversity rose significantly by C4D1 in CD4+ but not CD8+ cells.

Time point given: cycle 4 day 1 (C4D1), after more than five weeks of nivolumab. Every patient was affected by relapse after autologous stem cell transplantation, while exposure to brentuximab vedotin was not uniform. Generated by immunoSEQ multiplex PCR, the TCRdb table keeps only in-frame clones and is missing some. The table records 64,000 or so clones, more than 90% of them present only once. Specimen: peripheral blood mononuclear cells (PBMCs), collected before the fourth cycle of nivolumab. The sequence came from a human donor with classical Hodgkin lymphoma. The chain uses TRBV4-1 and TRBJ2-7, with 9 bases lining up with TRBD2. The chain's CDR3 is CASSQVAGGPYEQYF. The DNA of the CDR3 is TGCGCCAGCAGCCAAGTCGCGGGAGGGCCCTACGAGCAGTACTTC.